The next 28 T cell receptor beta chains were all read from a single sample in a study of CD8 T cells in ankylosing spondylitis. TCRdb reprocessed the 5' RACE reads with MiXCR, giving one entry per CDR3 protein. The table includes over 200,000 distinct CDR3 sequences, over 9.5% detected once. The specimen sequenced was blood, either unsorted or a sorted T cell fraction (not recorded which). These receptors all stem from a male donor with ankylosing spondylitis or in good health (not recorded which).

This clonotype was counted between two and nine times. The chain has TRBV20-1 and TRBJ2-7; TRBD1 matches at 10 bases. In germline, CDR1 is DFQATT, CDR2 SNEGSKA (reference sequence). This CDR3 is built from 14 residues. After removal of 2 bases from V and 4 bases from J, the junction contained 5 bases not matched to a gene. The CDR3 DNA follows: TGCAGTGCTAGATCTGGACAGGGGGAATACGAGCAGTACTTC. Translated: CSARSGQGEYEQYF.

This sequence joins TRBV7-2 and TRBJ1-5; TRBD1 is a possible D gene (5 bases). This CDR3 contains 15 residues. The germline V gene encodes CDR1 SGHTA and CDR2 FQGNSA. The V end lost 6 bases, the J end lost 2 bases, and 14 bases lay between the germline ends. CDR3 in amino acids: CASSPTRGGNQPQHF. CDR3 nucleotide sequence: TGTGCCAGCAGTCCGACCCGGGGGGGCAATCAGCCCCAGCATTTT.

The V and J genes are TRBV20-1 and TRBJ1-5; D call uncertain. The CDR3 is made up of 13 amino acids. Germline V gene data show CDR1 as DFQATT and CDR2 as SNEGSKA (reference sequence). V was trimmed by 5 bases and J by 1 base, leaving 9 bases between them. The CDR3 protein is CSAEVGSNQPQHF. Written as DNA, the CDR3 is TGCAGTGCTGAAGTTGGGAGCAATCAGCCCCAGCATTTT.

This clonotype showed up just a few times. J is TRBJ1-5 and V is TRBV7-3; TRBD1 matches 7 bases. The germline gives CDR1 SGHTA, CDR2 FQGTGA. V was pared by 3 bases and J by 2 bases, with 1 base of the junction left unmatched. The CDR3 spans 14 residues. The CDR3 DNA sequence: TGTGCCAGCAGCTTCGACAGGGGCAATCAGCCCCAGCATTTT. This sequence encodes CASSFDRGNQPQHF.

This clonotype is judged medium-sized. The chain links TRBV6-5 to TRBJ1-3, with a possible D match to TRBD1 (6 bases). The CDR3 contains 19 residues. V was pared by 0 bases and J by 4 bases, with 22 bases between. CDR1 MNHEY and CDR2 SVGAGI come from the germline V gene. CDR3 nucleotides: TGTGCCAGCAGTTACTCGAATCCCCCACAGGGTCCGGGAGGAAACACCATATATTTT. As protein: CASSYSNPPQGPGGNTIYF.

The sample holds a few counts of this clonotype. This chain uses TRBV19 with TRBJ1-1; 8 nucleotides align to TRBD1. The germline CDR1 and CDR2 sequences are LNHDA and SQIVND (reference sequence). The V and J ends lost 4 bases and 7 bases, in that order; junction bases with no gene match: 11. The CDR3 runs to 15 residues. CDR3 DNA sequence: TGTGCCAGTAGTAAGGGCAGGGGGCTTGGGATTGAAGCTTTCTTT. It is translated as CASSKGRGLGIEAFF.

V and J are TRBV5-1 and TRBJ1-5, with D possibly being TRBD1 (6 bases). The V gene lost 4 bases and the J gene lost 11 bases, with 19 bases spanning the gap. Germline-derived CDR1 and CDR2 are SGHRS and YFSETQ. The CDR3 has 14 amino acids. The CDR3 loop reads CASSPAGGAGAQHF. Written as DNA, the CDR3 is TGCGCCAGCAGCCCGGCTGGGGGGGCAGGGGCCCAGCATTTT.

The sample holds many counts of this clonotype. This CDR3 is CATSRDATKNSPLHF. In nucleotides, the CDR3 is TGTGCCACCAGCAGAGATGCGACCAAGAATTCACCCCTCCACTTT. The chain links TRBV15 to TRBJ1-6; D gene uncertain. The ends were cut back, 0 bases at V and 7 bases at J, with 10 bases in the middle. This CDR3 comprises 15 residues. Germline V gives CDR1 LNHNV, CDR2 YYDKDF (reference sequence). Supplemented by reference TRBV15 and TRBJ1-6, the full variable domain reads DAMVIQNPRYQVTQFGKPVTLSCSQTLNHNVMYWYQQKSSQAPKLLFHYYDKDFNNEADTPDNFQSRRPNTSFCFLDIRSPGLGDTAMYLCATSRDATKNSPLHFGNGTRLTVT.

This clonotype was picked up many times. The V and J genes are TRBV24-1 and TRBJ2-2; 9 positions agree with TRBD1. Germline assignment: CDR1 KGHDR and CDR2 SFDVKD. This CDR3 comprises 15 residues. Trimming took 3 bases from V and 7 from J; bases not matched to a gene: 5. Here the CDR3 DNA reads TGTGCCACCAGTGATATACAGGGGGCCGACGGGGAGCTGTTTTTT. It translates to CATSDIQGADGELFF.

This clonotype has a count of ten or more. The chain couples TRBV10-3 to TRBJ2-3, with 12 bases aligning to TRBD2. Germline CDR1 ENHRY, CDR2 SYGVKD. V trimming: 9 bases; J trimming: 2 bases; junction bases outside the gene matches: 3. This CDR3 spans 14 amino acids. DNA for the CDR3: TGTGCCATAGCTAGCGGGGGGGCCACAGATACGCAGTATTTT. Protein sequence: CAIASGGATDTQYF.

The table lists this clonotype with many counts. The chain couples TRBV12-3 or TRBV12-4 to TRBJ2-5, with D unclear. Trimming removed 8 bases from V and 4 bases from J, with 14 bases in between. The CDR3 loop spans 13 amino acids. CDR3 region: CASSIQWGETQYF. The CDR3, as DNA: TGTGCCAGCTCCATCCAGTGGGGAGAGACCCAGTACTTC.

This clonotype has ten or more counts. This chain joins TRBV12-3 or TRBV12-4 and TRBJ2-3, with a possible D match to TRBD2 (6 bases). Trimming pared 7 bases from V and 0 bases from J, leaving 14 bases between. The CDR3 spans 15 residues. The CDR3, as DNA: TGTGCCAGCACCGGGGACTCTTCTAGCACAGATACGCAGTATTTT. It translates to CASTGDSSSTDTQYF.

This clonotype came up many times. This sequence joins TRBV6-5 and TRBJ2-7; TRBD1 matches 9 bases. This CDR3 comprises 14 residues. CDR1 and CDR2 (germline): MNHEY, SVGAGI. Trimming cost V 4 bases and J 5 bases; bases outside gene matches: 6. The CDR3 region is CASSSGTGYDEQYF. For the CDR3, the DNA is TGTGCCAGCAGTTCCGGGACAGGGTATGACGAGCAGTACTTC.

The J gene is TRBJ1-4, the V gene TRBV20-1, with TRBD1 identical over 8 bases. After removal of 3 bases from V and 4 bases from J, the junction contained 4 bases not matched to a gene. The CDR3 extends over 14 amino acids. The germline gives CDR1 DFQATT, CDR2 SNEGSKA (reference sequence). CDR3 in DNA: TGCAGTGCTAGTGACAGGGGCTATAATGAAAAACTGTTTTTT. Translation: CSASDRGYNEKLFF.

The genes are TRBV20-1 and TRBJ2-5; D ambiguous. Germline CDR1 reads DFQATT; CDR2 reads SNEGSKA (reference sequence). The CDR3 covers 13 residues. Trimming took 5 bases from V and 2 from J, leaving 12 bases between them. The CDR3 loop reads CSARRTLQETQYF. CDR3 nucleotides: TGCAGTGCTCGGCGTACGCTTCAAGAGACCCAGTACTTC.

V is TRBV5-1 and J is TRBJ1-1; 10 nucleotides line up with TRBD1. The CDR3 spans 17 residues. Unmatched junction bases numbered 10, after V lost 2 bases and J lost 3 bases. Germline V gene lookup returns CDR1 SGHRS and CDR2 YFSETQ. The CDR3 region is CASSFATGGAWDTEAFF. For the CDR3, the DNA is TGCGCCAGCAGCTTTGCGACAGGGGGCGCTTGGGACACTGAAGCTTTCTTT. The full variable domain, completed using reference TRBV5-1 and TRBJ1-1, is KAGVTQTPRYLIKTRGQQVTLSCSPISGHRSVSWYQQTPGQGLQFLFEYFSETQRNKGNFPGRFSGRQFSNSRSEMNVSTLELGDSALYLCASSFATGGAWDTEAFFGQGTRLTVV.

This clonotype was detected many times. The chain uses TRBV5-5 and TRBJ2-7; no clear D. Trimming pared 0 bases from V and 0 bases from J, leaving 13 bases between. There are 16 residues in the CDR3. Germline CDR1 reads SGHKS; CDR2 reads YYEKEE (reference sequence). CDR3 amino acids: CASSLGPDISSYEQYF. The CDR3 nucleotides are TGTGCCAGCAGCTTGGGACCGGATATTAGCTCCTACGAGCAGTACTTC.

Ten or more counts support this clonotype. CDR3 sequence: CASSSGGISYNEQFF. CDR3 coding DNA: TGCGCCAGCAGCTCCGGGGGGATCTCCTACAATGAGCAGTTCTTC. The chain combines TRBV5-1 with TRBJ2-1, with 7 bases lining up with TRBD2. There are 15 residues in the CDR3. Germline V CDR1 and CDR2: SGHRS, YFSETQ. The ends lost 3 bases at V and 0 bases at J; junction bases unmatched: 3.

This rearrangement joins TRBV6-2 or TRBV6-3 to TRBJ1-4; D is unresolved. Germline V gene lookup returns CDR1 MNHEY and CDR2 SVGEGT. This CDR3 comprises 17 residues. V was clipped by 0 bases and J by 2 bases, with 13 bases between them. The CDR3 DNA reads TGTGCCAGCAGTTACTCGAGTAAGGCGGGGACTAATGAAAAACTGTTTTTT. This gives the protein CASSYSSKAGTNEKLFF.

This clonotype was found many times. The rearrangement links TRBV11-2 to TRBJ2-7; TRBD1 aligns across 9 bases. This CDR3 comprises 15 residues. Germline V lookup: CDR1 SGHAT, CDR2 FQNNGV. V shed 5 bases, J shed 4 bases, and the junction held 9 bases outside the gene matches. CDR3 region: CASSLDRGGSYEQYF. The DNA of the CDR3 is TGTGCCAGCAGCCTCGACAGGGGGGGTTCATACGAGCAGTACTTC.

This clonotype occurred many times. This chain connects TRBV5-1 to TRBJ2-7; D possibly corresponds to TRBD2 (7 bases). This CDR3 contains 16 residues. V was pared by 4 bases and J by 0 bases, with 17 bases between. CDR1 is SGHRS and CDR2 is YFSETQ in the germline V gene. The CDR3 sequence: CASSPGGADSSYEQYF. The CDR3 DNA is TGCGCCAGCAGCCCTGGGGGGGCCGACAGCTCCTACGAGCAGTACTTC.

In its sample, this clonotype was seen many times. V gene TRBV7-3 combines with J gene TRBJ2-1; perhaps TRBD2 as D (5 bases). Germline loops: CDR1 SGHTA, CDR2 FQGTGA. V shed 2 bases and J shed 0 bases, with 8 bases lying between them. The CDR3 totals 15 residues. CDR3 nucleotides: TGTGCCAGCAGCTTAGGACTGAGCTCCTACAATGAGCAGTTCTTC. Translation: CASSLGLSSYNEQFF.

The chain recombines TRBV7-3 with TRBJ2-7; 7 nucleotides line up with TRBD2. The V gene end was trimmed by 1 base and the J gene end by 2 bases; junction bases not matched to a gene: 5. Germline CDR1 SGHTA, CDR2 FQGTGA. This CDR3 region has 15 residues. The CDR3 DNA reads as TGTGCCAGCAGCTTAATTCCTAGCGGCACCTACGAGCAGTACTTC. As protein: CASSLIPSGTYEQYF.

This clonotype was recorded many times. V gene TRBV20-1 combines with J gene TRBJ1-1, with D uncertain. The CDR3 covers 12 residues. V shed 2 bases and J shed 1 base, with 5 bases lying between them. Germline V gives CDR1 DFQATT, CDR2 SNEGSKA (reference sequence). CDR3 nucleotides: TGCAGTGCTAGACGGCAGAACACTGAAGCTTTCTTT. Translated: CSARRQNTEAFF.

This clonotype came up many times. The genes are TRBV5-5 and TRBJ1-5; D gene uncertain. The ends were cut back, 0 bases at V and 5 bases at J, with 12 bases in the middle. This CDR3 contains 15 residues. Per germline, CDR1 SGHKS and CDR2 YYEKEE (reference sequence). The CDR3 bases are TGTGCCAGCAGCTTGGTCGGGGTTGTGGATCAGCCCCAGCATTTT. It encodes CASSLVGVVDQPQHF.

Details on this clonotype: A read error may be the cause here, since a much bigger clone is one base away. The genes are TRBV28 and TRBJ2-1, with a weak D call TRBD1 (5 bases). With 5 bases removed from V and 8 bases from J, the gap between germline ends came to 22 bases. Germline V gene data show CDR1 as MDHEN and CDR2 as SYDVKM. The CDR3 runs 16 residues. The CDR3, as DNA: TGTGCCAGCAGTCCTCTTAGGGCAGGGCGCACCTATGAGCAGTTCTTC. Amino acids: CASSPLRAGRTYEQFF. The complete variable domain, with remaining parts taken from reference TRBV28 and TRBJ2-1, reads DVKVTQSSRYLVKRTGEKVFLECVQDMDHENMFWYRQDPGLGLRLIYFSYDVKMKEKGDIPEGYSVSREKKERFSLILESASTNQTSMYLCASSPLRAGRTYEQFFGPGTRLTVL.

The chain recombines TRBV7-3 with TRBJ1-1; D is ambiguous. CDR1 and CDR2 (germline): SGHTA, FQGTGA. This CDR3 spans 14 amino acids. The V and J ends lost 2 bases and 6 bases respectively, with 13 bases between them. CDR3 region: CASSLVASDSEAFF. CDR3 sequence (DNA): TGTGCCAGCAGCTTAGTGGCAAGTGACTCTGAAGCTTTCTTT.

This clonotype was seen ten or more times. The chain has TRBV4-2 and TRBJ2-1; 9 bases are a match to TRBD2. The V gene's germline CDR1 is LGHNA and CDR2 YNFKEQ. The J segment lost 4 bases and the V segment lost 0 bases, leaving 7 bases of the junction unmatched. This CDR3 spans 17 amino acids. CDR3 region: CASSQDRPSGAYNEQFF. CDR3 nucleotide sequence: TGTGCCAGCAGCCAAGATCGGCCTAGCGGGGCTTACAATGAGCAGTTCTTC.